The 16 T cell receptor beta chains in this list originate from one sample, sequenced in a study of CD8 T cells in ankylosing spondylitis. TCRdb analysed the 5' RACE reads with MiXCR anew, one entry per CDR3 protein. The sample yields just over 350,000 distinct CDR3 sequences, around 20% seen once. Sample: blood, either unsorted or a sorted T cell fraction (not recorded which). The source of these receptors is a male donor with ankylosing spondylitis or in good health (not recorded which).

The rearrangement uses TRBV11-2 and TRBJ2-7; no clear D. The CDR3 length is 15 residues. Trimming took off 3 bases at V and 0 bases at J, with 12 bases between the two ends. CDR1 SGHAT and CDR2 FQNNGV come from the germline V gene. CDR3 DNA sequence: TGTGCCAGCAGCTTCGACACGTTGTACTCCTACGAGCAGTACTTC. Translation gives CASSFDTLYSYEQYF.

This clonotype occurred a few times. V is TRBV27 and J is TRBJ2-1; TRBD2 matches at 11 bases. The V and J ends lost 4 bases and 8 bases, in that order; junction bases with no gene match: 10. Germline lookup yields CDR1 MNHEY and CDR2 SMNVEV (reference sequence). This CDR3 has 16 residues. The CDR3 DNA sequence: TGTGCCAGCAGTTCTCCACTAGCGGGGGCTGTCGATGAGCAGTTCTTC. It codes for CASSSPLAGAVDEQFF.

The CDR3 spells CASSPELTGPRGGNEQFF. As DNA, the CDR3 is TGTGCCAGCAGCCCAGAACTTACCGGGCCCAGGGGAGGCAATGAGCAGTTCTTC. J is TRBJ2-1 and V is TRBV7-6, with D perhaps given as TRBD1 or TRBD2 (6 bases each). V dropped 5 bases and J dropped 6 bases, with 26 bases sitting between them. Germline CDR1 is SGHVS and CDR2 is FNYEAQ. The CDR3 spans 18 residues.

The chain carries TRBV7-9 and TRBJ2-7, with 8 bases that match TRBD1. The CDR3 totals 17 residues. Losses at the gene ends were 4 bases for V and 5 bases for J; bases not matched to a gene: 16. Germline V gene data show CDR1 as SEHNR and CDR2 as FQNEAQ (reference sequence). The CDR3 sequence: CASSSGTGSLGVHEQYF. DNA for the CDR3: TGTGCCAGCAGCTCGGGGACAGGCTCGTTAGGGGTCCACGAGCAGTACTTC.

There are a few counts of this clonotype. The chain has TRBV5-1 and TRBJ2-2, with 8 bases that match TRBD1. This CDR3 has 15 residues. The germline gives CDR1 SGHRS, CDR2 YFSETQ. With V trimmed by 0 bases and J by 6 bases, 4 bases remained unmatched. In DNA, the CDR3 is TGCGCCAGCAGCTTGGTGACAGGGGCCGCCGGGGAGCTGTTTTTT. The encoded protein is CASSLVTGAAGELFF.

A few counts support this clonotype. J is TRBJ2-1 and V is TRBV4-1; 8 nucleotides match TRBD1. Germline values: CDR1 MGHRA, CDR2 YSYEKL. V dropped 4 bases and J dropped 10; count of bases not matched to a gene: 6. The length of the CDR3 is 13 residues. CDR3 nucleotide sequence: TGCGCCAGCAGCCTCCCGGACAGGGACGAGCAGTTCTTC. Translation: CASSLPDRDEQFF.

The chain recombines TRBV12-3 or TRBV12-4 with TRBJ2-3, with unresolved D. The length of the CDR3 is 12 residues. Trimming took off 0 bases at V and 5 bases at J, with 3 bases between the two ends. CDR3 DNA sequence: TGTGCCAGCAGTTTAGCGCTAGATACGCAGTATTTT. It specifies CASSLALDTQYF.

This clonotype was counted only a few times. CDR3 sequence reads: CASSLSGVGYTF. Here the CDR3 DNA reads TGTGCCAGCAGCTTATCAGGGGTTGGCTACACCTTC. The chain has TRBV7-9 and TRBJ1-2; the D gene is possibly TRBD1 (6 bases). V was shortened by 2 bases and J by 7 bases, with 8 bases between the two germline ends. The germline V gene has CDR1 SEHNR and CDR2 FQNEAQ (reference sequence). The CDR3 totals 12 residues.

The chain links TRBV9 to TRBJ2-7; 7 bases agree with TRBD2. Losses at the gene ends were 4 bases for V and 2 bases for J; bases not matched to a gene: 6. Germline CDR1 SGDLS, CDR2 YYNGEE. The CDR3 sequence is 14 residues long. Written as DNA, the CDR3 is TGTGCCAGCAGCCCCGGACGGGGGGCCTACGAGCAGTACTTC. Amino acids: CASSPGRGAYEQYF.

The gene calls are TRBV12-3 or TRBV12-4 and TRBJ2-2; D is undetermined. Trimming removed 8 bases from V and 0 bases from J, with 16 bases in between. The CDR3 has 16 residues. The CDR3, as DNA: TGTGCCAGCGCCAGCACAGCACACGCGAACACCGGGGAGCTGTTTTTT. Translating gives CASASTAHANTGELFF.

V and J are TRBV20-1 and TRBJ2-7; D ambiguous. Trimming removed 6 bases at V and 3 bases at J, with 6 bases between. Per germline, CDR1 DFQATT and CDR2 SNEGSKA (reference sequence). This CDR3 has 10 residues. The chain's CDR3 is CSARNYEQYF. The CDR3 DNA reads as TGCAGTGCCCGAAACTACGAGCAGTACTTC.

V is TRBV20-1 and J is TRBJ2-1; D gene uncertain. The V gene lost 0 bases and the J gene lost 0 bases, with 12 bases spanning the gap. Germline CDR1 DFQATT, CDR2 SNEGSKA (reference sequence). The CDR3 contains 16 residues. Here the CDR3 reads CSARDFLQSSYNEQFF. CDR3 nucleotide sequence: TGCAGTGCTAGAGATTTTCTTCAGAGCTCCTACAATGAGCAGTTCTTC.

A few counts support this clonotype. V is TRBV7-6 and J is TRBJ2-5; TRBD2 might be the D (6 bases). This CDR3 is 14 amino acids long. V was trimmed by 5 bases and J by 5 bases, leaving 15 bases between them. Germline loops: CDR1 SGHVS, CDR2 FNYEAQ. In DNA, the CDR3 is TGTGCCAGCAGCCTCGGCGGGGCCTCGGAGACCCAGTACTTC. It yields the protein CASSLGGASETQYF.

This clonotype came up a few times. The rearrangement uses TRBV20-1 and TRBJ2-7; D is perhaps TRBD2 (5 bases). V was shortened by 5 bases and J by 4 bases, with 15 bases between the two germline ends. Germline assignment: CDR1 DFQATT and CDR2 SNEGSKA (reference sequence). The CDR3 totals 13 residues. For the CDR3, the DNA is TGCAGTGCTCCCCTACCTTCGGGGTACGAGCAGTACTTC. Translated: CSAPLPSGYEQYF.

There are a few counts of this clonotype. The gene calls are TRBV4-1 and TRBJ2-2; 8 bases align to TRBD2. This CDR3 is built from 16 residues. The junction had 6 bases not matched to a gene; V was cut back by 2 bases and J by 4 bases. Germline assignment: CDR1 MGHRA and CDR2 YSYEKL. The CDR3 spells CASSQPGGAGTGELFF. In DNA, the CDR3 is TGCGCCAGCAGCCAACCCGGGGGGGCGGGCACCGGGGAGCTGTTTTTT.

The chain has TRBV7-8 and TRBJ2-3; D gene uncertain. CDR3 length: 13 residues. Trimming pared 7 bases from V and 2 bases from J, leaving 10 bases between. CDR1 is SGHVS and CDR2 is FQNEAQ in the germline V gene. The CDR3 spells CASKNGNTDTQYF. In DNA, the CDR3 is TGTGCCAGCAAAAATGGGAACACAGATACGCAGTATTTT.